These 10 T cell receptor beta chains were sequenced from one sample in a study of cytomegalovirus exposure and HLA in healthy donors. Sequencing was performed with immunoSEQ multiplex PCR; in TCRdb, only in-frame clones are kept and a portion is missing. Of about 50,000 clones listed, roughly 93% are singletons. The source material was PBMCs. These receptors were taken from a woman aged 18-35 years in good health and CMV-seropositive.

The V and J genes are TRBV14 and TRBJ2-1; 10 bases agree with TRBD2. Germline lookup yields CDR1 SGHDN and CDR2 FVKESK. The CDR3 spans 14 residues. The trim removed 2 bases at V and 7 bases at J, leaving 2 bases unmatched. CDR3 DNA sequence: TGTGCCAGCAGCCAACTAGCGGGGGATAATGAGCAGTTCTTC. Its translation: CASSQLAGDNEQFF.

V usage is TRBV25-1 and J usage is TRBJ1-1; D is unclear. Trimming cost V 1 base and J 3 bases, with 12 bases left between them. The CDR3 runs to 15 residues. From germline, CDR1 is MGHDK and CDR2 SYGVNS. The CDR3 DNA reads as TGTGCCAGCAGTGAATTGGGCATTGGCGACACTGAAGCTTTCTTT. Translating it yields CASSELGIGDTEAFF.

V and J are TRBV11-1 and TRBJ2-5; a weak D match, TRBD2 (6 bases). The germline gives CDR1 SGHAT, CDR2 FQDESV (reference sequence). V shed 2 bases and J shed 1 base, with 8 bases lying between them. The length of the CDR3 is 14 residues. The CDR3 loop is CASSLIGGQETQYF. The CDR3 DNA sequence: TGTGCCAGCAGCTTAATCGGGGGCCAAGAGACCCAGTACTTC.

This chain uses TRBV4-1 with TRBJ1-1; the D is unclear. The length of the CDR3 is 15 residues. Trimming shortened V by 0 bases and J by 2 bases, and 10 bases separated the two germline ends. CDR1 MGHRA and CDR2 YSYEKL come from the germline V gene. DNA for the CDR3: TGCGCCAGCAGCCAAGAAGGTACAGACAACACTGAAGCTTTCTTT. Its translation is CASSQEGTDNTEAFF.

The rearrangement uses TRBV7-9 and TRBJ2-5; TRBD1 is a possible D gene (6 bases). The germline V gene encodes CDR1 SEHNR and CDR2 FQNEAQ (reference sequence). This CDR3 has 16 amino acids. The ends were cut back, 5 bases at V and 2 bases at J, with 18 bases in the middle. The CDR3 here is CASSRIGGQGQETQYF. For the CDR3, the DNA is TGTGCCAGCAGCCGCATTGGCGGGCAGGGGCAAGAGACCCAGTACTTC. Combining the CDR3 with reference TRBV7-9 and TRBJ2-5 gives the whole variable domain DTGVSQNPRHKITKRGQNVTFRCDPISEHNRLYWYRQTLGQGPEFLTYFQNEAQLEKSRLLSDRFSAERPKGSFSTLEIQRTEQGDSAMYLCASSRIGGQGQETQYFGPGTRLLVL.

The gene calls are TRBV7-2 and TRBJ2-5; tentatively, D is TRBD1 (5 bases). Per the germline V gene, CDR1 is SGHTA and CDR2 is FQGNSA. This CDR3 has 14 amino acids. Trimming took 5 bases from V and 5 from J, leaving 15 bases between them. The CDR3 is CASSLTRVHETQYF. The CDR3 DNA is TGTGCCAGCAGCCTCACCAGGGTTCATGAGACCCAGTACTTC.

The genes are TRBV4-1 and TRBJ2-7; 7 nucleotides line up with TRBD1. Trimming removed 0 bases from V and 4 bases from J; junction bases left unmatched: 12. Looked up from germline, CDR1 is MGHRA and CDR2 is YSYEKL. The CDR3 runs 17 residues. CDR3 in DNA: TGCGCCAGCAGCCAAGAAAATAGAGGGACAGAGATTTACGAGCAGTACTTC. Protein: CASSQENRGTEIYEQYF.

This rearrangement joins TRBV6-5 to TRBJ2-5; weak D call: TRBD2 (5 bases). Trimming removed 2 bases at V and 5 bases at J, with 12 bases between. CDR3 length equals 14 residues. CDR1 and CDR2 from the germline V gene are MNHEY and SVGAGI. The CDR3 sequence: CASSYARAMETQYF. In DNA form, the CDR3 reads TGTGCCAGCAGTTACGCGAGGGCGATGGAGACCCAGTACTTC.

The chain links TRBV6-5 to TRBJ1-3, with D maybe TRBD1 (5 bases). V lost 2 bases to trimming and J lost 0 bases, with 8 bases between them. CDR1 is MNHEY, CDR2 SVGAGI, per germline. The CDR3 loop spans 15 amino acids. This CDR3 reads CASSYRGISGNTIYF. For the CDR3, the DNA is TGTGCCAGCAGTTACAGGGGAATCTCTGGAAACACCATATATTTT.

Worth noting for this clone: Mismatch with germline at one junction end may stem from a read error. The chain has TRBV28 and TRBJ1-1; no definite D call. This CDR3 spans 10 amino acids. Germline V CDR1 and CDR2: MDHEN, SYDVKM. The CDR3 DNA follows: TGTGCCAGCAGTTTATTGGTTCGGGTTTTT. This gives the protein CASSLLVRVF.